This T cell receptor (beta chain) was obtained from a study of T cell responses to AZD1222 COVID-19 vaccine. Study-wide results and caveats: Baseline seropositivity occurred in only six or seven AZD1222 recipients.

Regarding this clone: No antigen is known for it.

The table came from immunoSEQ multiplex PCR; TCRdb's copy has only in-frame clones and leaves some out. The sample shows 100,000 or so clones, roughly 88% of them seen only once. Looked up from germline, CDR1 is SGDLS and CDR2 is YYNGEE. V trimming: 0 bases; J trimming: 5 bases; junction bases outside the gene matches: 7. The CDR3 is made up of 16 amino acids. This sequence joins TRBV9 and TRBJ2-7, with TRBD2 matching over 11 bases. This TCR derives from an adult in good health. Source: peripheral blood, taken on day 0 of AZD1222 vaccination. CDR3 in amino acids: CASSVAPTSGADEQYF. The CDR3 nucleotides are TGTGCCAGCAGCGTAGCTCCGACTAGCGGGGCCGACGAGCAGTACTTC.